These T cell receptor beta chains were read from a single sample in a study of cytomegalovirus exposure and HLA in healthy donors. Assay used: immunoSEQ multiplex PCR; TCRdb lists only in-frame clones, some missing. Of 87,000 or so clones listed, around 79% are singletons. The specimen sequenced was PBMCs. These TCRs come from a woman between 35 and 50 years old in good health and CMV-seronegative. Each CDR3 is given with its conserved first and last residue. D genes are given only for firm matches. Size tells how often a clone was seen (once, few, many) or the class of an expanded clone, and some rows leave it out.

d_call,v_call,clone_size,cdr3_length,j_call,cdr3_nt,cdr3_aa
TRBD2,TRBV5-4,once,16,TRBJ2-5,TGTGCCAGCAGCCGGACTAGCGGGGGGTATGGTGAGACCCAGTACTTC,CASSRTSGGYGETQYF
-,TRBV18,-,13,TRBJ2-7,TGTGCCAGCTCAGCGGAGAGGGCCTACGAGCAGTACTTC,CASSAERAYEQYF
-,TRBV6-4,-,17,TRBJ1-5,TGTGCCAGCAGTTCCCAGGTTTTTAATCCTAGCAATCAGCCCCAGCATTTT,CASSSQVFNPSNQPQHF
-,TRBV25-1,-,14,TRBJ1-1,TGTGCCAGCAGTGATGACAGGCGAAACACTGAAGCTTTCTTT,CASSDDRRNTEAFF
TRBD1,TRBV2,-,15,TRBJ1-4,TGTGCCAGCAGTGAGCTAGGACAGGGGTATGAAAAACTGTTTTTT,CASSELGQGYEKLFF
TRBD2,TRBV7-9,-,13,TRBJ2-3,TGTGCCAGCGGACCCGGGAGGGCAGATACGCAGTATTTT,CASGPGRADTQYF
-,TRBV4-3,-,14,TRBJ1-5,TGCGCCAGCAGCCACGTAGGCGGAAATCAGCCCCAGCATTTT,CASSHVGGNQPQHF
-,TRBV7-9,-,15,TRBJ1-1,TGTGCCAGCAGCTTAGTAGGGCAGGGGAGCACTGAAGCTTTCTTT,CASSLVGQGSTEAFF
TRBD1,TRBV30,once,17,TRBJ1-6,TGTGCCTGGTGGGGGACAGGGGTTTGTCAGAGTAATTCACCCCTCCACTTT,CAWWGTGVCQSNSPLHF
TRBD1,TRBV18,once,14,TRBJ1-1,TGTGCCAGCTCAGATAACAGGGGGCCTCCAGAAGCTTTCTTT,CASSDNRGPPEAFF
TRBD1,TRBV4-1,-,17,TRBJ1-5,TGCGCCAGCAGCCAAGAGGGACAGATCAATAGCAATCAGCCCCAGCATTTT,CASSQEGQINSNQPQHF
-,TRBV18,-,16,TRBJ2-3,TGTGCCAGCTCACCACGGCAGGGAATAGGCACAGATACGCAGTATTTT,CASSPRQGIGTDTQYF
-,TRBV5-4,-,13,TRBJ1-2,TGTGCCAGCAGCCTCCGGGGGGGTAGGGGCTACACCTTC,CASSLRGGRGYTF
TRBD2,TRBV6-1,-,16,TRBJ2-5,TGTGCCAGCAGTGCCGGGACTAGCGGGGGGGGAGAGACCCAGTACTTC,CASSAGTSGGGETQYF
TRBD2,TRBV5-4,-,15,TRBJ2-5,TGTGCCAGCAGCTTGCAGCGGGGGCCTGGAGAGACCCAGTACTTC,CASSLQRGPGETQYF
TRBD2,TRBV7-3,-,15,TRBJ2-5,TGTGCCAGCAGCCCAGGCGGGGGAATACAAGAGACCCAGTACTTC,CASSPGGGIQETQYF
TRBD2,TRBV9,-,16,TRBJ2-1,TGTGCCAGCAGCTCATATAGCGGGGGGACCTACAATGAGCAGTTCTTC,CASSSYSGGTYNEQFF
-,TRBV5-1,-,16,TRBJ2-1,TGCGCCAGCAGCTTGGTGTGGGCCCCTACCTACAATGAGCAGTTCTTC,CASSLVWAPTYNEQFF
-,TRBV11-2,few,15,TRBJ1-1,TGTGCCAGCAGTATTGGGGGGACTGACGACACTGAAGCTTTCTTT,CASSIGGTDDTEAFF
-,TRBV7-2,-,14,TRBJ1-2,TGTGCCAGCAGCTTACGGCAGGGGAACCCGGGCTACACCTTC,CASSLRQGNPGYTF
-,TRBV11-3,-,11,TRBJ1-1,TGTGCCAGCAGCTCAGACACTGAAGCTTTCTTT,CASSSDTEAFF
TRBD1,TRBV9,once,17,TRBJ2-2,TGTGCCAGCAGCGTACGTGGCAGGGGGATTTCCACCGGGGAGCTGTTTTTT,CASSVRGRGISTGELFF
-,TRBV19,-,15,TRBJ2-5,TGTGCCAGTAGTATCTTCAGGGCAGGGGAAGAGACCCAGTACTTC,CASSIFRAGEETQYF
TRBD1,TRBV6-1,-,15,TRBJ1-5,TGTGCCAGCAGTGAAGGAGCGGGACAGGGGAAGCCCCAGCATTTT,CASSEGAGQGKPQHF
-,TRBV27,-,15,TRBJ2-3,TGTGCCAGCAGTTTAACGAGGACTGTCACAGATACGCAGTATTTT,CASSLTRTVTDTQYF
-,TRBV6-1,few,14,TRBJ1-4,TGTGCCAGCAGTGAACAGGCAGTGAATGAAAAACTGTTTTTT,CASSEQAVNEKLFF
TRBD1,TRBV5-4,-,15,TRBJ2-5,TGTGCCAGCAGCCTACGGACAGGGTTACAAGAGACCCAGTACTTC,CASSLRTGLQETQYF
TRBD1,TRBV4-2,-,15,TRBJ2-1,TGTGCCAGCAGCCAAGAGACAGGGAGTGTCTATGAGCAGTTCTTC,CASSQETGSVYEQFF
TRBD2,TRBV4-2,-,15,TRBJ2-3,TGTGCCAGCAGTCACAGCGGGACTAGCACAGATACGCAGTATTTT,CASSHSGTSTDTQYF